This TCR beta chain appears in the sequencing data of a study of neurological immune-mediated disorders. CDR3 length equals 14 residues. Germline V gene sequence: CDR1 SGDLS, CDR2 YYNGEE. J gave up 0 bases and V 3 bases, and 2 bases lay outside the gene matches. TCRdb passed the 5' RACE reads through MiXCR, listing each CDR3 protein once. The sample lists under 80,000 distinct CDR3 sequences, around 5.2% seen once, with about 2.6% in the top ten. This clonotype was observed at least ten times. This sequence joins TRBV9 and TRBJ1-1; 7 nucleotides align to TRBD1. The TCR originated in a woman aged 30 to 39 with multiple sclerosis. Sequenced sample: PBMCs. Here the CDR3 reads CASSAGQMNTEAFF. CDR3 sequence (DNA): TGTGCCAGCAGCGCGGGACAGATGAACACTGAAGCTTTCTTT.